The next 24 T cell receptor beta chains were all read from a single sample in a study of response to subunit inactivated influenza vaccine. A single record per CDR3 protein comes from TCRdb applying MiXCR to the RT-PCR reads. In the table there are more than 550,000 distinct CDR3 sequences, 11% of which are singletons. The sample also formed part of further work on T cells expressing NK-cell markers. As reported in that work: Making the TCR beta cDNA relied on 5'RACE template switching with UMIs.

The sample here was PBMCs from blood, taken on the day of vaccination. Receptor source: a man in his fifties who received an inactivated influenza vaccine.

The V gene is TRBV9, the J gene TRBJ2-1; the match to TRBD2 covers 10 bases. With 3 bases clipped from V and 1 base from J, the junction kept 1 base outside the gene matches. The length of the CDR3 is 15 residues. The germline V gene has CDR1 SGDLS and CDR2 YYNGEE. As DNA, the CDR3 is TGTGCCAGCAGCGGTAGCGGGGGGTCCTACAATGAGCAGTTCTTC. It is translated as CASSGSGGSYNEQFF. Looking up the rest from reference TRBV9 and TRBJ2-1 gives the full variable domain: DSGVTQTPKHLITATGQRVTLRCSPRSGDLSVYWYQQSLDQGLQFLIQYYNGEERAKGNILERFSAQQFPDLHSELNLSSLELGDSALYFCASSGSGGSYNEQFFGPGTRLTVL.

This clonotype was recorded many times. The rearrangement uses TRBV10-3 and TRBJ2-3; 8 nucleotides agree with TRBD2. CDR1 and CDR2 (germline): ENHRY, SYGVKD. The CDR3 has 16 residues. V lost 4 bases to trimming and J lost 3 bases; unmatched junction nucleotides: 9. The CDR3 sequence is CAISASGGSGTDTQYF. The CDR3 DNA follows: TGTGCCATCAGTGCCAGCGGGGGATCTGGTACAGATACGCAGTATTTT.

The CDR3 DNA is TGCGCCAGCAGCTACACAGCCCGCAATCAGCCCCAGCATTTT. Translated, it gives CASSYTARNQPQHF. This chain connects TRBV4-1 to TRBJ1-5; unclear D gene. Trimming pared 5 bases from V and 2 bases from J, leaving 10 bases between. Germline CDR1 and CDR2: MGHRA and YSYEKL. The CDR3 covers 14 residues.

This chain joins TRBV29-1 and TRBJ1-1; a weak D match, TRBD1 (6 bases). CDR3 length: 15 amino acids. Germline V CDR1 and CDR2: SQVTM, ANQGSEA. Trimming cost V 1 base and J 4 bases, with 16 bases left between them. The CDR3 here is CSVEGGGARRTEAFF. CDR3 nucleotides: TGCAGCGTTGAAGGAGGGGGGGCGCGACGCACTGAAGCTTTCTTT.

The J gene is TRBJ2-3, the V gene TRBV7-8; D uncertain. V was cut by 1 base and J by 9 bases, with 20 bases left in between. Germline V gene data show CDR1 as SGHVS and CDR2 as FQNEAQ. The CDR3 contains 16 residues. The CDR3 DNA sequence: TGTGCCAGCAGCTTAGGCAGCACCCCGAAGTCTACGACGCAGTATTTT. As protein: CASSLGSTPKSTTQYF. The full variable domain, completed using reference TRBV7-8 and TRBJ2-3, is GAGVSQSPRYKVAKRGQDVALRCDPISGHVSLFWYQQALGQGPEFLTYFQNEAQLDKSGLPSDRFFAERPEGSVSTLKIQRTQQEDSAVYLCASSLGSTPKSTTQYFGPGTRLTVL.

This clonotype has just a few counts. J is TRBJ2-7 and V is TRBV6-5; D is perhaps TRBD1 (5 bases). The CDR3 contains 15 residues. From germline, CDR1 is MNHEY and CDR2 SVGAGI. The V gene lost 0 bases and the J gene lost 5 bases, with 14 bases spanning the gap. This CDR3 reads CASSYSHSDSNEQYF. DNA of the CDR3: TGTGCCAGCAGTTACTCCCATTCCGACAGTAACGAGCAGTACTTC.

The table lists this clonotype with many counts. In nucleotides, the CDR3 is TGTGCCAGCAGCTCGTGGACTCTAGACACCGGGGAGCTGTTTTTT. This sequence encodes CASSSWTLDTGELFF. V usage is TRBV5-6 and J usage is TRBJ2-2; possible D gene TRBD2, 5 bases. Trimming pared 3 bases from V and 3 bases from J, leaving 12 bases between. The length of the CDR3 is 15 residues. Germline V gives CDR1 SGHDT, CDR2 YYEEEE.

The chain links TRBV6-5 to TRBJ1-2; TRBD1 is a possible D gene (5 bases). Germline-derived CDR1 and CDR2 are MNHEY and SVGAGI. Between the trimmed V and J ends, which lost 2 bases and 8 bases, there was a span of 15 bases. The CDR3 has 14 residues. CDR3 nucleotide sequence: TGTGCCAGCAGTTACGCCAGCAGGGTAGAGGGCTACACCTTC. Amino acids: CASSYASRVEGYTF.

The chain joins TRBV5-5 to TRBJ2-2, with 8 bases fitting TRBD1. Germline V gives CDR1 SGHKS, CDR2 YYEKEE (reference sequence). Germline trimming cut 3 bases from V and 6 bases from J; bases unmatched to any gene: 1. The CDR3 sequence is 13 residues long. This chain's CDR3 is CASSWGQAGELFF. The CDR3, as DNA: TGTGCCAGCAGCTGGGGACAGGCCGGGGAGCTGTTTTTT.

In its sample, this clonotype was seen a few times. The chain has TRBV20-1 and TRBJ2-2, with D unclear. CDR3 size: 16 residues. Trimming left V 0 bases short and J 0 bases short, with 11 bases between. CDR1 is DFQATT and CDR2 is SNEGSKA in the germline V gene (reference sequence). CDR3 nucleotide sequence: TGCAGTGCTAGAGATAGGCTTTTCGCGAACACCGGGGAGCTGTTTTTT. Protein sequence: CSARDRLFANTGELFF.

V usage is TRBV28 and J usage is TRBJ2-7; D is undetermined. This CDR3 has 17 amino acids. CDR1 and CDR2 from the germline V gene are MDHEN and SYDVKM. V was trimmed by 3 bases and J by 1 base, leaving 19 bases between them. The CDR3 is CASSFSIFGVESYEQYF. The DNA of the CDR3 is TGTGCCAGCAGTTTCTCCATTTTTGGGGTCGAGTCCTACGAGCAGTACTTC.

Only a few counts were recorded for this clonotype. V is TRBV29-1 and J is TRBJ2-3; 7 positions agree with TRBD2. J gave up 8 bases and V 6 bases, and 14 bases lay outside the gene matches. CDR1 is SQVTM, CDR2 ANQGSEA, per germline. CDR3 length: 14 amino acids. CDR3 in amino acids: CSVPGGMRFGTQYF. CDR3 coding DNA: TGCAGCGTACCGGGGGGAATGCGATTCGGTACGCAGTATTTT.

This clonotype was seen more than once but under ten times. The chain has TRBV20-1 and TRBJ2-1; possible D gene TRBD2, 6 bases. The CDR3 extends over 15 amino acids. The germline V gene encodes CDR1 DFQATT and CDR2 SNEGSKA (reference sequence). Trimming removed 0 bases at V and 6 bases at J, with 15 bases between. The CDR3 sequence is CSARDQLAPLNEQFF. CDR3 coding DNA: TGCAGTGCTAGAGATCAGCTAGCGCCCCTCAATGAGCAGTTCTTC.

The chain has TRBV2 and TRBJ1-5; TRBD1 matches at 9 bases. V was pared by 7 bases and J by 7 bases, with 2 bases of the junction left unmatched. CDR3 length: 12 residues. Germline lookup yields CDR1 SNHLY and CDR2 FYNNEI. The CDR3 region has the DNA TGTGCCAGCAACAGGGGGCTACAGCCCCAGCATTTT. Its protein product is CASNRGLQPQHF.

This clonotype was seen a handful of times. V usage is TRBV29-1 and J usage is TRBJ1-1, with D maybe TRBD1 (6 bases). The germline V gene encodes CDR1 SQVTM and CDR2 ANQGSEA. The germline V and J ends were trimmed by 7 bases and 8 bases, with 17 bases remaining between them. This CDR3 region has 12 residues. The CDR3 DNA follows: TGCAGCGGCCAACAGGGATCTACGGAAGCTTTCTTT. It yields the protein CSGQQGSTEAFF. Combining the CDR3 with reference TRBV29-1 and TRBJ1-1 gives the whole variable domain SAVISQKPSRDICQRGTSLTIQCQVDSQVTMMFWYRQQPGQSLTLIATANQGSEATYESGFVIDKFPISRPNLTFSTLTVSNMSPEDSSIYLCSGQQGSTEAFFGQGTRLTVV.

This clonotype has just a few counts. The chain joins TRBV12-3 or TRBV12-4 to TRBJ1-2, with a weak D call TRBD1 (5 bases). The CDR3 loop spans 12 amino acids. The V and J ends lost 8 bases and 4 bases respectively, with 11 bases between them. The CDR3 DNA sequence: TGTGCCAGCGGGGACCGGATCTATGGCTACACCTTC. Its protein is CASGDRIYGYTF.

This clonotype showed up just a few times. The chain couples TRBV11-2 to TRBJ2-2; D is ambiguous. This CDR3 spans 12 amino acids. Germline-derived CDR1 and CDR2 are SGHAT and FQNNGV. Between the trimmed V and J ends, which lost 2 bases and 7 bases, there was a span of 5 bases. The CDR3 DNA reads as TGTGCCAGCAGCTTAAGTCACGGGGAGCTGTTTTTT. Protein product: CASSLSHGELFF. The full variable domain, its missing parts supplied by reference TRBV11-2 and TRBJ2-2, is EAGVAQSPRYKIIEKRQSVAFWCNPISGHATLYWYQQILGQGPKLLIQFQNNGVVDDSQLPKDRFSAERLKGVDSTLKIQPAKLEDSAVYLCASSLSHGELFFGEGSRLTVL.

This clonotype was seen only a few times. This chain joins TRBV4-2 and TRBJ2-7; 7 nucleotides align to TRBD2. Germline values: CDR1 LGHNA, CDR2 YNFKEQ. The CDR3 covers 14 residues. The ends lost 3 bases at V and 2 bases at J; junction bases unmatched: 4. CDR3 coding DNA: TGTGCCAGCAGCCATAGCGGGTCCGCCTACGAGCAGTACTTC. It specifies CASSHSGSAYEQYF.

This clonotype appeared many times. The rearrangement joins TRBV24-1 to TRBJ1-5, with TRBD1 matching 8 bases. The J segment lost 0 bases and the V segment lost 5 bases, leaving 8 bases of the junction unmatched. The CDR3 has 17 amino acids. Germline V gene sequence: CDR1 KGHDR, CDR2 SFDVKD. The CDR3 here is CATSGDRTGNSNQPQHF. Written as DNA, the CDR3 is TGTGCCACCAGTGGGGACAGGACGGGAAATAGCAATCAGCCCCAGCATTTT.

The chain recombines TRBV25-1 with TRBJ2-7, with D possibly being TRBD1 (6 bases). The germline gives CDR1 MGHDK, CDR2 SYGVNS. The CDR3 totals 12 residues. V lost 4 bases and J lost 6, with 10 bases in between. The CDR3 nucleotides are TGTGCCAGCAGTGCCAGGGGATCCGAGCAGTACTTC. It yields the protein CASSARGSEQYF.

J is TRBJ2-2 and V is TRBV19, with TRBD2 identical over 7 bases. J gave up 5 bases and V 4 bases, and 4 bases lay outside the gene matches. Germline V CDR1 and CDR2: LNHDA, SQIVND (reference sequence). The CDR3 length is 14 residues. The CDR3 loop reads CASSTSGLTGELFF. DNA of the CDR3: TGTGCCAGTAGTACGTCGGGACTAACCGGGGAGCTGTTTTTT. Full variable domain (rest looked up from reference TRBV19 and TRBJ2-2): DGGITQSPKYLFRKEGQNVTLSCEQNLNHDAMYWYRQDPGQGLRLIYYSQIVNDFQKGDIAEGYSVSREKKESFPLTVTSAQKNPTAFYLCASSTSGLTGELFFGEGSRLTVL.

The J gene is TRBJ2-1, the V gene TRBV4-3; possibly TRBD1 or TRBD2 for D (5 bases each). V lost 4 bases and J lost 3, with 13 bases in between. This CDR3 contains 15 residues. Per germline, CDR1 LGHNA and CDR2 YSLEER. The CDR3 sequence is CASSLLGRSYNEQFF. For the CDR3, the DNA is TGCGCCAGCAGCCTCCTGGGACGGAGCTACAATGAGCAGTTCTTC.

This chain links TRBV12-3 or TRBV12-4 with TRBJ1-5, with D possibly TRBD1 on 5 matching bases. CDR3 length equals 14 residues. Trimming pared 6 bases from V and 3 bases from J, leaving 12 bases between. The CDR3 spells CASRGALVNQPQHF. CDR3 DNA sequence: TGTGCCAGCAGAGGGGCCCTCGTCAATCAGCCCCAGCATTTT.

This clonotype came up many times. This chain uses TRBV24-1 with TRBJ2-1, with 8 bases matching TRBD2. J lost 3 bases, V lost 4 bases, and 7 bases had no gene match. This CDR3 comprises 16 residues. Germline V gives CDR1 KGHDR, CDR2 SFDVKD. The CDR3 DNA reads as TGTGCCACCAGTGACCCGGGGGGGATTGTCTACAATGAGCAGTTCTTC. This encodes CATSDPGGIVYNEQFF.